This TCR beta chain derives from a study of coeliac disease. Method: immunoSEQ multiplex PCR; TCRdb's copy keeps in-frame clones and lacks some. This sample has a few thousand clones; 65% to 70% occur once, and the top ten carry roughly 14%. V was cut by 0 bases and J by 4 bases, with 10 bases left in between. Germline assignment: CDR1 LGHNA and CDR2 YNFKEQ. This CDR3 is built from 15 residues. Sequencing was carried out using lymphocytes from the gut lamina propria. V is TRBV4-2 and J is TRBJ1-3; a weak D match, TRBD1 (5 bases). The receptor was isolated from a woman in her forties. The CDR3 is CASSQDARAGNTIYF. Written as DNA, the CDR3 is TGTGCCAGCAGCCAAGATGCCAGGGCAGGAAACACCATATATTTT.